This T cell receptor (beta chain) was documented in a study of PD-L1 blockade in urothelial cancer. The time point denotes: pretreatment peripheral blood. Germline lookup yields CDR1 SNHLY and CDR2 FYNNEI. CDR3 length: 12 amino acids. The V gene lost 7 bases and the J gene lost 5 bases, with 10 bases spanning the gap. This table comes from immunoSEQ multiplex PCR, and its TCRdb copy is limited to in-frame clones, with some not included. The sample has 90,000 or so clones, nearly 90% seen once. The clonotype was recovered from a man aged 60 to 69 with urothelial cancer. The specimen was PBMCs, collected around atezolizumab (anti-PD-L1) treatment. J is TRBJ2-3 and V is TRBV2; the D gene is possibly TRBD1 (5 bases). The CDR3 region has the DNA TGTGCCAGCATCAGGGTTGGAGATACGCAGTATTTT. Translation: CASIRVGDTQYF.